The 11 T cell receptor beta chains in this list originate from one sample, sequenced in a study of cytomegalovirus exposure and HLA in healthy donors. 60 Vbeta and 13 Jbeta primers were used in PCR. This table comes from immunoSEQ multiplex PCR, and its TCRdb copy is limited to in-frame clones, with some not included. The table lists 90,000 to 150,000 clones, 77% of them singletons, with roughly 4% in the top ten. The sample consisted of PBMCs. These TCRs come from a human donor in good health.

In this sample, this clone turned up a few times. The J gene is TRBJ1-2, the V gene TRBV7-9; TRBD1 aligns across 7 bases. With V trimmed by 5 bases and J by 6 bases, 6 bases remained unmatched. The CDR3 has 13 residues. Germline V gives CDR1 SEHNR, CDR2 FQNEAQ (reference sequence). CDR3 in amino acids: CASSLGQADGYTF. The CDR3 nucleotides are TGTGCCAGCAGCCTCGGACAGGCCGATGGCTACACCTTC.

The chain uses TRBV11-2 and TRBJ1-4; D is ambiguous. The CDR3 contains 17 residues. Trimming cost V 4 bases and J 8 bases, with 23 bases left between them. Germline V lookup: CDR1 SGHAT, CDR2 FQNNGV. CDR3 sequence: CASSSRTALEVREKLFF. The CDR3 DNA sequence: TGTGCCAGCAGCTCTAGGACTGCTCTTGAAGTAAGGGAAAAACTGTTTTTT. Filled out from reference TRBV11-2 and TRBJ1-4, the complete variable domain reads EAGVAQSPRYKIIEKRQSVAFWCNPISGHATLYWYQQILGQGPKLLIQFQNNGVVDDSQLPKDRFSAERLKGVDSTLKIQPAKLEDSAVYLCASSSRTALEVREKLFFGSGTQLSVL.

The CDR3 protein is CAWSIGGSLYEQYF. In DNA, the CDR3 is TGTGCCTGGAGTATAGGCGGGAGTCTATACGAGCAGTACTTC. The rearrangement joins TRBV30 to TRBJ2-7; 7 bases align to TRBD2. V lost 2 bases, J lost 4 bases, and 8 bases stayed unmatched. CDR1 is GTSNPN, CDR2 SVGIG, per germline (reference sequence). The CDR3 extends over 14 amino acids.

As concerns this clone: The same CDR3 is also encoded by other DNA sequences in this sample. The V call is TRBV7-3, the J call TRBJ2-2; TRBD1 matches at 8 bases. The CDR3 sequence is 15 residues long. Germline assignment: CDR1 SGHTA and CDR2 FQGTGA. The V segment lost 5 bases and the J segment 4 bases; nucleotides outside the gene matches: 6. CDR3 sequence: CASSPGQGSTGELFF. The CDR3 nucleotides are TGTGCCAGCAGCCCCGGACAGGGAAGCACCGGGGAGCTGTTTTTT.

The chain couples TRBV28 to TRBJ2-7, with 11 bases aligning to TRBD2. Germline CDR1 and CDR2: MDHEN and SYDVKM. After removal of 10 bases from V and 6 bases from J, the junction contained 5 bases not matched to a gene. The CDR3 sequence is 12 residues long. CDR3 in amino acids: CATTLAGGEQYF. In nucleotides, the CDR3 is TGTGCCACCACTCTAGCGGGAGGCGAGCAGTACTTC.

This clone came up once. The gene calls are TRBV11-2 and TRBJ2-2; the match to TRBD2 covers 7 bases. The germline V gene has CDR1 SGHAT and CDR2 FQNNGV. This CDR3 comprises 15 residues. V was clipped by 4 bases and J by 6 bases; unmatched bases: 8. The CDR3 protein is CASSSRSGIAGELFF. The CDR3 DNA is TGTGCCAGCAGCTCCAGGAGCGGGATTGCCGGGGAGCTGTTTTTT.

The J gene is TRBJ2-7, the V gene TRBV2, with a weak D call TRBD2 (6 bases). CDR1 is SNHLY and CDR2 is FYNNEI in the germline V gene. Trimming took off 2 bases at V and 1 base at J, with 12 bases between the two ends. The CDR3 runs 15 residues. The CDR3 bases are TGTGCCAGCAGTGAATGGCTAGCGCTTTCCTACGAGCAGTACTTC. Its translation: CASSEWLALSYEQYF.

About this clone itself: The CDR3 end shows no conserved phenylalanine or tryptophan, and so a read error is likely. The V and J genes are TRBV11-2 and TRBJ2-7; tentatively, D is TRBD2 (6 bases). V dropped 1 base and J dropped 3 bases, with 22 bases sitting between them. The CDR3 contains 18 residues. Germline CDR1 reads SGHAT; CDR2 reads FQNNGV. DNA for the CDR3: TGTGCCAGCAGCTTAGCCCTACGCGGAGGGTCGACGGACTACGAGCAGTACCTC. As protein: CASSLALRGGSTDYEQYL.

The J gene is TRBJ2-5, the V gene TRBV14; D not resolved. The V and J ends lost 1 base and 5 bases respectively, with 20 bases between them. The CDR3 sequence is 17 residues long. Germline assignment: CDR1 SGHDN and CDR2 FVKESK. The DNA of the CDR3 is TGTGCCAGCAGCCAAGTGGGTTCGTGGGTCTCCGGGGAGACCCAGTACTTC. This sequence encodes CASSQVGSWVSGETQYF.

CDR3 bases: TGCGCCAGCAGCTTACCAGACTCTGCCCAACCCGGACAGTTACAAGAGACCCAGTACTTC. It codes for CASSLPDSAQPGQLQETQYF. V and J are TRBV5-1 and TRBJ2-5, with TRBD1 as a possible D gene (6 bases). The V and J ends lost 2 bases and 2 bases respectively, with 28 bases between them. The CDR3 has 20 residues. Germline lookup yields CDR1 SGHRS and CDR2 YFSETQ.

This clone was found once. This chain connects TRBV6-6 to TRBJ2-3; a weak D match, TRBD1 (6 bases). The V gene lost 2 bases and the J gene lost 2 bases, with 14 bases spanning the gap. This CDR3 comprises 16 residues. Looked up from germline, CDR1 is MNHNY and CDR2 is SVGAGI (reference sequence). This chain's CDR3 is CASSYPLTGTTDTQYF. CDR3 DNA: TGTGCCAGCAGTTACCCCCTGACAGGTACCACAGATACGCAGTATTTT.